Listed below are T cell receptor beta chains from one sample, sequenced in a study of T cell repertoires in cytomegalovirus infection. TCRdb independently ran MiXCR on the reads; one entry per CDR3 protein. The sample gives about 360,000 distinct CDR3 sequences, 15% to 20% of which show up once; 7.5% to 9.5% is in the top ten. The sample consisted of PBMCs. These receptors all stem from a human donor in good health (CMV status not recorded). Some clones in this sample may be carry-over from other donors' samples. CDR3s include the opening cysteine and the closing phenylalanine or tryptophan. A D gene is named only where the DNA matches it firmly. Clone size, where shown, is once, few, many, or a class for clones that have expanded.

j_gene,v_gene,d_gene,abundance,CDR3aa,CDR3nt
TRBJ2-1,TRBV25-1,TRBD2,few,CASTESASGYNEQFF,TGTGCCAGCACTGAGTCGGCTAGCGGGTATAATGAGCAGTTCTTC
TRBJ2-5,TRBV7-4,-,few,CASSLVPADETQYF,TGTGCCAGCAGCTTAGTCCCAGCCGACGAGACCCAGTACTTC
TRBJ2-1,TRBV18,-,-,CASSSRGRHEQFF,TGTGCCAGCTCCTCTCGAGGCAGACATGAGCAGTTCTTC
TRBJ1-2,TRBV12-3/TRBV12-4,TRBD1,many,CASSAQPGQGVGGYTF,TGTGCCAGCAGTGCTCAACCGGGACAGGGGGTCGGTGGCTACACCTTC
TRBJ2-1,TRBV7-2,TRBD2,-,CASSLPAGGYNEQFF,TGTGCCAGCAGCTTACCAGCGGGAGGGTACAATGAGCAGTTCTTC
TRBJ2-1,TRBV20-1,-,-,CSAVRGDEQFF,TGCAGTGCAGTTAGGGGCGATGAGCAGTTCTTC
TRBJ2-7,TRBV4-3,-,few,CASSQERDSFYEQYF,TGCGCCAGCAGCCAAGAGCGGGACAGCTTCTACGAGCAGTACTTC
TRBJ2-2,TRBV27,-,once,CASSPRRGGQVGTGELFF,TGTGCCAGCAGTCCTCGTCGCGGGGGACAGGTGGGCACCGGGGAGCTGTTTTTT
TRBJ2-6,TRBV7-9,TRBD1,-,CASRQGGGANVLTF,TGTGCCAGCAGGCAAGGGGGCGGGGCCAACGTCCTGACTTTC
TRBJ1-4,TRBV4-2,TRBD1,few,CASSQVANRGHSTNEKLFF,TGTGCCAGCAGCCAAGTGGCGAACAGGGGACACTCAACTAATGAAAAACTGTTTTTT
TRBJ2-3,TRBV7-2,TRBD2,many,CASSSQGPSGYTDTQYF,TGTGCCAGCAGCTCCCAAGGGCCTAGCGGTTACACAGATACGCAGTATTTT
TRBJ2-3,TRBV28,TRBD2,many,CASSRGGASTDTQYF,TGTGCCAGCAGCCGCGGGGGGGCGAGCACAGATACGCAGTATTTT
TRBJ2-1,TRBV4-1,-,-,CASSQVVGGTHEFF,TGCGCCAGCAGCCAAGTGGTTGGGGGCACCCATGAGTTCTTC
TRBJ2-7,TRBV7-6,TRBD1,many,CASSLSTGTGWSEQYF,TGTGCCAGCAGCTTAAGCACCGGGACAGGGTGGAGCGAGCAGTACTTC
TRBJ2-7,TRBV4-3,TRBD1,-,CASSPGRDRLYEQYF,TGCGCCAGCAGCCCCGGCCGGGACAGGCTCTACGAGCAGTACTTC
TRBJ2-7,TRBV24-1,-,-,CATSDLRPADYQYEQYF,TGTGCCACCAGTGATTTGCGTCCCGCAGACTATCAATACGAGCAGTACTTC
TRBJ1-2,TRBV27,-,-,CASSSTSRGGYTF,TGTGCCAGCAGTTCGACATCGCGAGGTGGCTACACCTTC
TRBJ1-1,TRBV4-1,-,-,CASSREGVGTEAFF,TGCGCCAGCAGCCGAGAGGGGGTCGGCACTGAAGCTTTCTTT